Shown below are 23 T cell receptor beta chains from a single sample sequenced in a study of blood T cell repertoires in COVID-19. Some clones are missing from TCRdb's copy, which holds only in-frame ones; the method was immunoSEQ multiplex PCR. This sample has over 200,000 clones, with approximately 88% found just once. Input material: PBMCs or T cells enriched from blood (not recorded which). These TCRs come from a woman in her 30s who had been exposed to COVID-19.

In this sample, this clone turned up once. CDR3 in amino acids: CAISERTSAYNEQFF. DNA of the CDR3: TGTGCCATCAGTGAAAGGACTAGCGCATACAATGAGCAGTTCTTC. V and J are TRBV10-3 and TRBJ2-1, with 9 bases identical to TRBD2. The CDR3 totals 15 residues. Per germline, CDR1 ENHRY and CDR2 SYGVKD. The J segment lost 4 bases and the V segment lost 3 bases, leaving 4 bases of the junction unmatched.

The chain joins TRBV7-9 to TRBJ2-5; TRBD2 agrees at 9 bases. The CDR3 consists of 15 residues. The V gene end was trimmed by 5 bases and the J gene end by 1 base; junction bases not matched to a gene: 5. Germline V gives CDR1 SEHNR, CDR2 FQNEAQ (reference sequence). Written as DNA, the CDR3 is TGTGCCAGCAGCCGGTGGACTAGCGTCCAAGAGACCCAGTACTTC. This encodes CASSRWTSVQETQYF.

This clone is classed as medium-sized. The chain links TRBV9 to TRBJ2-3; D is perhaps TRBD1 (6 bases). Germline V lookup: CDR1 SGDLS, CDR2 YYNGEE. The ends were cut back, 1 base at V and 4 bases at J, with 16 bases in the middle. This CDR3 comprises 16 residues. The CDR3 DNA sequence: TGTGCCAGCAGCGTACTCGGTGAACCAGGGGCAGATACGCAGTATTTT. It translates to CASSVLGEPGADTQYF.

The chain has TRBV12-3 or TRBV12-4 and TRBJ1-3; 8 nucleotides align to TRBD1. The V segment lost 2 bases and the J segment 9 bases; nucleotides outside the gene matches: 3. This CDR3 spans 13 amino acids. The CDR3 here is CASSLTGGSTIYF. DNA of the CDR3: TGTGCCAGCAGTTTAACAGGGGGTAGCACCATATATTTT.

V is TRBV19 and J is TRBJ2-3, with 8 bases identical to TRBD2. CDR3 size: 16 residues. V shed 5 bases and J 2 bases; nucleotides not matched to a gene: 9. The germline V gene encodes CDR1 LNHDA and CDR2 SQIVND (reference sequence). The CDR3 reads CASSGDPLAATDTQYF. CDR3 coding DNA: TGTGCCAGTAGTGGAGATCCACTAGCGGCCACAGATACGCAGTATTTT.

This chain connects TRBV5-1 to TRBJ1-1, with D uncertain. Germline V gene sequence: CDR1 SGHRS, CDR2 YFSETQ. V was clipped by 0 bases and J by 4 bases, with 13 bases between them. This CDR3 has 15 residues. The CDR3 DNA follows: TGCGCCAGCAGCTTGGACGGGTTTCCGGGCACTGAAGCTTTCTTT. This codes for CASSLDGFPGTEAFF.

The gene calls are TRBV5-1 and TRBJ1-1; 7 bases are shared with TRBD1. V lost 3 bases and J lost 1; bases outside the gene matches: 9. Germline V CDR1 and CDR2: SGHRS, YFSETQ. The CDR3 is 16 amino acids. Here the CDR3 reads CASSSTGAPTNTEAFF. As DNA, the CDR3 is TGCGCCAGCAGCTCAACAGGGGCACCTACGAACACTGAAGCTTTCTTT.

The chain recombines TRBV30 with TRBJ1-5, with D possibly TRBD1 on 6 matching bases. There are 14 residues in the CDR3. With 0 bases removed from V and 3 bases from J, the gap between germline ends came to 9 bases. The germline CDR1 and CDR2 sequences are GTSNPN and SVGIG (reference sequence). The DNA for the CDR3 is TGTGCCTGGAGTGTAGGGGGATTCAATCAGCCCCAGCATTTT. It specifies CAWSVGGFNQPQHF.

The V and J genes are TRBV6-5 and TRBJ2-2, with D unclear. Between the trimmed V and J ends, which lost 7 bases and 3 bases, there was a span of 15 bases. Looked up from germline, CDR1 is MNHEY and CDR2 is SVGAGI. The CDR3 sequence is 15 residues long. This CDR3 reads CASTGGPRYTGELFF. The CDR3 DNA reads as TGTGCCAGCACTGGTGGGCCAAGGTACACCGGGGAGCTGTTTTTT.

The chain is built from TRBV6-6 and TRBJ2-2, with a weak D call TRBD2 (6 bases). Trimming cost V 2 bases and J 3 bases, with 13 bases left between them. Germline V CDR1 and CDR2: MNHNY, SVGAGI (reference sequence). The CDR3 extends over 16 amino acids. The CDR3 nucleotides read TGTGCCAGCAGTTACAGGAGGGACGCGGACACCGGGGAGCTGTTTTTT. Translated: CASSYRRDADTGELFF.

In nucleotides, the CDR3 is TGTGCCTGGAGTCTCTCCATAGGGGGGGGTAATTCACCCCTCCACTTT. Translation: CAWSLSIGGGNSPLHF. The rearrangement joins TRBV30 to TRBJ1-6; possibly TRBD1 for D (6 bases). V shed 2 bases and J shed 6 bases, with 17 bases lying between them. The CDR3 has 16 residues. Germline V gene data show CDR1 as GTSNPN and CDR2 as SVGIG (reference sequence).

The J gene is TRBJ2-1, the V gene TRBV7-9; 9 bases are a match to TRBD1. Losses at the gene ends were 7 bases for V and 4 bases for J; bases not matched to a gene: 8. Germline V gene lookup returns CDR1 SEHNR and CDR2 FQNEAQ (reference sequence). The length of the CDR3 is 15 residues. The DNA of the CDR3 is TGTGCCAGCATCCCCCGGGGGACAGGGTACAATGAGCAGTTCTTC. It specifies CASIPRGTGYNEQFF.

This clone was observed once. V usage is TRBV28 and J usage is TRBJ1-1; 9 bases match TRBD1. The CDR3 runs to 15 residues. V trimming: 0 bases; J trimming: 2 bases; junction bases outside the gene matches: 1. CDR1 and CDR2 from the germline V gene are MDHEN and SYDVKM. The CDR3, as DNA: TGTGCCAGCAGTTTATGGGGACAGGGAAACACTGAAGCTTTCTTT. It codes for CASSLWGQGNTEAFF.

The chain combines TRBV7-2 with TRBJ2-5; 9 bases line up with TRBD1. Losses at the gene ends were 5 bases for V and 5 bases for J; bases not matched to a gene: 6. The CDR3 is 14 residues long. CDR1 and CDR2 (germline): SGHTA, FQGNSA. The CDR3 DNA reads TGTGCCAGCAGCCGGACAGGGGACGGGGAGACCCAGTACTTC. Its protein is CASSRTGDGETQYF.

This clone appeared a few times. The chain employs TRBV27 and TRBJ2-1; 7 positions agree with TRBD2. J lost 2 bases, V lost 3 bases, and 4 bases had no gene match. The CDR3 covers 15 residues. From germline, CDR1 is MNHEY and CDR2 SMNVEV (reference sequence). CDR3 loop: CASSFAGVTYNEQFF. DNA for the CDR3: TGTGCCAGCAGTTTTGCGGGGGTCACCTACAATGAGCAGTTCTTC.

In this sample, this clone turned up a few times. The chain combines TRBV3-1 (or the pseudogene TRBV3-2) with TRBJ1-2, with TRBD1 matching over 8 bases. Unmatched junction bases numbered 9, after V lost 1 base and J lost 8 bases. There are 15 residues in the CDR3. Germline CDR1 is LGHDT and CDR2 is YNNKEL (reference sequence). The DNA of the CDR3 is TGTGCCAGCAGCCAAGGAGTGGGGCAGGGGGCGGGCTACACCTTC. As protein: CASSQGVGQGAGYTF.

The chain carries TRBV5-6 and TRBJ2-3, with D possibly TRBD2 on 6 matching bases. V lost 0 bases and J lost 7, with 9 bases in between. The CDR3 consists of 13 residues. CDR1 SGHDT and CDR2 YYEEEE come from the germline V gene. The CDR3 here is CASSLDSGYTQYF. Here the CDR3 DNA reads TGTGCCAGCAGCTTGGACAGCGGGTATACGCAGTATTTT.

The V gene is TRBV30, the J gene TRBJ1-1, with TRBD1 identical over 7 bases. Per the germline V gene, CDR1 is GTSNPN and CDR2 is SVGIG (reference sequence). This CDR3 has 13 amino acids. The V segment lost 3 bases and the J segment 4 bases; nucleotides outside the gene matches: 5. CDR3 in DNA: TGTGCCTGGAGGACAGGGTTGTTCACTGAAGCTTTCTTT. Translation: CAWRTGLFTEAFF. Full variable domain (outside the CDR3, taken from reference TRBV30 and TRBJ1-1): SQTIHQWPATLVQPVGSPLSLECTVEGTSNPNLYWYRQAAGRGLQLLFYSVGIGQISSEVPQNLSASRPQDRQFILSSKKLLLSDSGFYLCAWRTGLFTEAFFGQGTRLTVV.

The chain is built from TRBV4-1 and TRBJ1-2, with D possibly being TRBD1 (6 bases). Trimming left V 1 base short and J 0 bases short, with 15 bases between. The CDR3 runs to 17 residues. Germline V gives CDR1 MGHRA, CDR2 YSYEKL. The CDR3 loop is CASSQANRATANYGYTF. CDR3 nucleotides: TGCGCCAGCAGCCAAGCCAACAGGGCAACAGCTAACTATGGCTACACCTTC.

The J gene is TRBJ2-1, the V gene TRBV28; 13 bases align to TRBD2. The ends lost 6 bases at V and 3 bases at J; junction bases unmatched: 8. This CDR3 is 17 amino acids long. Germline CDR1 and CDR2: MDHEN and SYDVKM. The CDR3: CASRKTGTSGNYNEQFF. The DNA of the CDR3 is TGTGCCAGCAGGAAAACCGGGACTAGCGGGAACTACAATGAGCAGTTCTTC.

This chain links TRBV27 with TRBJ1-4; 10 bases agree with TRBD1. With V trimmed by 2 bases and J by 2 bases, 14 bases remained unmatched. The CDR3 contains 20 residues. Per germline, CDR1 MNHEY and CDR2 SMNVEV (reference sequence). The CDR3 coding sequence is TGTGCCAGCAGTTTAAAACCCGAGGGACAGGGGCTTTACACTAATGAAAAACTGTTTTTT. This sequence encodes CASSLKPEGQGLYTNEKLFF. Supplemented by reference TRBV27 and TRBJ1-4, the full variable domain reads EAQVTQNPRYLITVTGKKLTVTCSQNMNHEYMSWYRQDPGLGLRQIYYSMNVEVTDKGDVPEGYKVSRKEKRNFPLILESPSPNQTSLYFCASSLKPEGQGLYTNEKLFFGSGTQLSVL.

The chain couples TRBV2 to TRBJ2-1; D is possibly TRBD2 (6 bases). Germline assignment: CDR1 SNHLY and CDR2 FYNNEI. Between the trimmed V and J ends, which lost 8 bases and 9 bases, there was a span of 23 bases. This CDR3 comprises 15 residues. The CDR3 protein is CASPPGDSSSIEQFF. The CDR3 DNA reads TGTGCCAGCCCGCCGGGGGATAGTAGCTCTATTGAGCAGTTCTTC.

The CDR3 sequence is CASGLGLLSYEQYF. The CDR3 DNA follows: TGTGCTAGTGGTTTGGGCCTACTCTCCTACGAGCAGTACTTC. The genes are TRBV12-5 and TRBJ2-7; D gene unclear. Per germline, CDR1 LGHNT and CDR2 FRNRAP. Between the trimmed V and J ends, which lost 1 base and 0 bases, there was a span of 7 bases. The CDR3 consists of 14 residues.